Below are 18 T cell receptor beta chains sequenced from a single sample in a study of T cells in localized non-small cell lung cancer. The data were produced by immunoSEQ multiplex PCR, yet TCRdb's version contains in-frame clones alone and is incomplete. The table lists roughly 30,000 clones, 80% to 85% of them singletons, with about 5.3% in the top ten. The sequencing used peripheral blood mononuclear cells, collected before any cancer treatment. These receptors were collected from a man between 40 and 69 years old with stage III lung adenocarcinoma.

V usage is TRBV5-1 and J usage is TRBJ1-5; no clear D. This CDR3 is built from 14 residues. CDR1 and CDR2 from the germline V gene are SGHRS and YFSETQ. Trimming cost V 5 bases and J 5 bases, with 14 bases left between them. The CDR3 DNA sequence: TGCGCCAGCAGACCATTCGGGTTAGATCAGCCCCAGCATTTT. As protein: CASRPFGLDQPQHF.

The V and J genes are TRBV9 and TRBJ2-7; D remains unclear. Germline-derived CDR1 and CDR2 are SGDLS and YYNGEE. The CDR3 length is 11 residues. The V and J ends lost 10 bases and 5 bases respectively, with 13 bases between them. The CDR3 sequence: CAGRRCNEQYF. CDR3 DNA: TGTGCCGGCCGTAGGTGTAACGAGCAGTACTTC.

This chain joins TRBV4-2 and TRBJ1-2; 7 bases align to TRBD1. CDR3 size: 15 residues. J was trimmed by 5 bases and V by 1 base; bases with no gene match: 7. Per germline, CDR1 LGHNA and CDR2 YNFKEQ. This CDR3 is CASSQVGRGTYGYTF. CDR3 sequence (DNA): TGTGCCAGCAGCCAAGTGGGCAGGGGGACGTATGGCTACACCTTC.

This clone is a singleton in its sample. This chain connects TRBV5-8 to TRBJ1-5; 7 bases fit TRBD1. Germline CDR1 reads SGHTS; CDR2 reads YDEGEE. The CDR3 totals 15 residues. V lost 5 bases, J lost 7 bases, and 12 bases stayed unmatched. The CDR3 here is CASRPDRLRGQPQHF. The DNA of the CDR3 is TGTGCCAGCAGACCGGACAGGCTTAGAGGGCAGCCCCAGCATTTT.

The genes are TRBV2 and TRBJ2-6; D gene unclear. The V end was cut by 0 bases, the J end by 5 bases, with 5 bases between. The germline gives CDR1 SNHLY, CDR2 FYNNEI. The CDR3 runs to 14 residues. CDR3 nucleotide sequence: TGTGCCAGCAGTGAAGCTGGCTGGGCCAACGTCCTGACTTTC. It encodes CASSEAGWANVLTF.

This clone is a singleton in its sample. For the CDR3, the DNA is TGCGCCAGCAGAGGGGGAACCGGGACAGGGGGTTCCTACGAGCAGTACTTC. This translates into CASRGGTGTGGSYEQYF. The chain links TRBV10-2 to TRBJ2-7; 11 bases map to TRBD1. The CDR3 has 17 amino acids. The V gene's germline CDR1 is WSHSY and CDR2 SAAADI. V trimming: 6 bases; J trimming: 1 base; junction bases outside the gene matches: 11.

The chain recombines TRBV19 with TRBJ1-2; no definite D call. The CDR3 spans 12 residues. The V and J ends lost 0 bases and 7 bases respectively, with 6 bases between them. In germline, CDR1 is LNHDA, CDR2 SQIVND (reference sequence). The CDR3 sequence: CASSIEGRGYTF. The CDR3, as DNA: TGTGCCAGTAGTATAGAGGGTCGTGGCTACACCTTC. The whole variable domain, remainder taken from reference TRBV19 and TRBJ1-2, is DGGITQSPKYLFRKEGQNVTLSCEQNLNHDAMYWYRQDPGQGLRLIYYSQIVNDFQKGDIAEGYSVSREKKESFPLTVTSAQKNPTAFYLCASSIEGRGYTFGSGTRLTVV.

This chain links TRBV6-5 with TRBJ1-2; weak D call: TRBD1 (5 bases). From germline, CDR1 is MNHEY and CDR2 SVGAGI. V was cut by 11 bases and J by 4 bases, with 14 bases left in between. This CDR3 spans 12 amino acids. The CDR3 region has the DNA TGTGCCGCCCGGGACGCCTTCTATGGCTACACCTTC. It encodes CAARDAFYGYTF.

The genes are TRBV7-9 and TRBJ2-3; the match to TRBD2 covers 11 bases. This CDR3 has 16 residues. CDR1 and CDR2 (germline): SEHNR, FQNEAQ (reference sequence). V shed 5 bases and J 2 bases; nucleotides not matched to a gene: 6. The DNA for the CDR3 is TGTGCCAGCAGCGCAAGTAGCGGGAGGGCCACAGATACGCAGTATTTT. This gives the protein CASSASSGRATDTQYF.

V is TRBV5-1 and J is TRBJ2-5; possible D gene TRBD2, 6 bases. CDR1 is SGHRS, CDR2 YFSETQ, per germline. The CDR3 has 14 amino acids. V lost 4 bases to trimming and J lost 5 bases, with 15 bases between them. The CDR3 region has the DNA TGCGCCAGCAGCCCCCTTGAAGGGAGGGAGACCCAGTACTTC. Encoded protein: CASSPLEGRETQYF.

Here the CDR3 DNA reads TGTGCCAGCAGCTTAGGCCCGTCTAGCGTCCTCTCTGGGGCCAACGTCCTGACTTTC. Its protein is CASSLGPSSVLSGANVLTF. The chain links TRBV13 to TRBJ2-6, with D maybe TRBD2 (6 bases). Germline CDR1 PRHDT, CDR2 FYEKMQ (reference sequence). The CDR3 has 19 residues. Trimming left V 0 bases short and J 0 bases short, with 15 bases between.

This chain links TRBV28 with TRBJ2-7; D may be TRBD2 (7 bases). CDR3 length: 15 amino acids. Germline CDR1 reads MDHEN; CDR2 reads SYDVKM. Trimming left V 7 bases short and J 5 bases short, with 21 bases between. CDR3 sequence: CASTGGQGMRNEQYV. The CDR3 nucleotides are TGTGCCAGCACCGGGGGGCAGGGGATGAGGAACGAGCAGTACGTC.

The chain has TRBV7-9 and TRBJ2-7; TRBD1 or TRBD2 may be the D gene (5 bases each). This CDR3 is 12 amino acids long. V was clipped by 3 bases and J by 7 bases, with 10 bases between them. Germline V CDR1 and CDR2: SEHNR, FQNEAQ (reference sequence). CDR3 loop: CASSFGTGEQYF. The DNA for the CDR3 is TGTGCCAGCAGCTTCGGGACGGGGGAGCAGTACTTC.

The chain has TRBV5-6 and TRBJ2-7, with D tentatively TRBD1 (6 bases). With 5 bases removed from V and 5 bases from J, the gap between germline ends came to 23 bases. The CDR3 length is 16 residues. Per germline, CDR1 SGHDT and CDR2 YYEEEE. The CDR3 DNA follows: TGTGCCAGCAGTGGAATCGGGACATATGAAAGGGACGAGCAGTACGTC. Translating it yields CASSGIGTYERDEQYV.

The rearrangement joins TRBV27 to TRBJ2-7; the match to TRBD2 covers 13 bases. Per the germline V gene, CDR1 is MNHEY and CDR2 is SMNVEV (reference sequence). V shed 6 bases, J shed 3 bases, and the junction held 11 bases outside the gene matches. The length of the CDR3 is 17 residues. The CDR3 reads CASSSLWTSGSLYEQYF. CDR3 nucleotides: TGTGCCAGCAGCTCACTTTGGACTAGCGGGAGCCTCTACGAGCAGTACTTC.

In DNA form, the CDR3 reads TGTGCCAGCAGTTACTCGAATGCGGGTGAGCAGTTCTTC. The encoded protein is CASSYSNAGEQFF. This chain connects TRBV6-6 to TRBJ2-1; tentative D call: TRBD2 (5 bases). V was pared by 0 bases and J by 9 bases, with 9 bases between. The V gene's germline CDR1 is MNHNY and CDR2 SVGAGI (reference sequence). This CDR3 comprises 13 residues.

Only a few counts were recorded for this clone. V gene TRBV7-2 combines with J gene TRBJ1-3; maybe TRBD1 (6 bases). This CDR3 is built from 15 residues. V shed 1 base and J shed 0 bases, with 7 bases lying between them. CDR1 SGHTA and CDR2 FQGNSA come from the germline V gene. DNA of the CDR3: TGTGCCAGCAGCTTAGACAGGGTCTCTGGAAACACCATATATTTT. It translates to CASSLDRVSGNTIYF.

The chain employs TRBV18 and TRBJ1-2, with a tentative D call TRBD1 (5 bases). Germline V gene sequence: CDR1 KGHSH, CDR2 LQKENI. The length of the CDR3 is 14 residues. V lost 0 bases and J lost 6, with 11 bases in between. The CDR3: CASSPPSVGDGYTF. The CDR3 DNA sequence: TGTGCCAGCTCACCACCGTCGGTGGGGGATGGCTACACCTTC. Variable domain in full (rest from reference TRBV18 and TRBJ1-2): NAGVMQNPRHLVRRRGQEARLRCSPMKGHSHVYWYRQLPEEGLKFMVYLQKENIIDESGMPKERFSAEFPKEGPSILRIQQVVRGDSAAYFCASSPPSVGDGYTFGSGTRLTVV.